Presented here are 28 T cell receptor beta chains from one specimen sequenced in a study of CD8+ T cells in alopecia areata. Extracted RNA was reverse transcribed, and the resulting cDNA served as sequencing template. Libraries were prepared by immunoSEQ multiplex PCR; TCRdb keeps only in-frame clonotypes and omits some of them. The data show 130,000 to 150,000 clones, with approximately 60% seen just once and about 40% held by the top ten. Sequencing input: CD8+ T cells sorted from blood. These TCRs come from a human donor in good health.

The rearrangement joins TRBV28 to TRBJ2-5, with D perhaps matching TRBD1 (6 bases). V was clipped by 4 bases and J by 1 base, with 13 bases between them. The CDR3 consists of 15 residues. Per the germline V gene, CDR1 is MDHEN and CDR2 is SYDVKM. The CDR3 sequence is CASSSGRGGQETQYF. In DNA form, the CDR3 reads TGTGCCAGCAGTTCGGGGAGAGGGGGCCAAGAGACCCAGTACTTC.

The chain uses TRBV29-1 and TRBJ2-3; TRBD2 might be the D (5 bases). CDR1 is SQVTM and CDR2 is ANQGSEA in the germline V gene. V was shortened by 4 bases and J by 3 bases, with 8 bases between the two germline ends. CDR3 length: 12 residues. As DNA, the CDR3 is TGCAGCGTTGTTGGGGAGACAGATACGCAGTATTTT. Its translation: CSVVGETDTQYF.

CDR3 coding DNA: TGTGCCAGCAGTGAGATGAGGAATACTGAGCAGTTCTTC. This codes for CASSEMRNTEQFF. The chain combines TRBV6-1 with TRBJ2-1, with D hard to call. Trimming pared 3 bases from V and 9 bases from J, leaving 12 bases between. The CDR3 is 13 amino acids. Germline-derived CDR1 and CDR2 are MNHNS and SASEGT.

This sequence joins TRBV6-1 and TRBJ2-5, with D perhaps TRBD1 (6 bases). The length of the CDR3 is 14 residues. Germline values: CDR1 MNHNS, CDR2 SASEGT. V was trimmed by 5 bases and J by 0 bases, leaving 10 bases between them. CDR3 nucleotides: TGTGCCAGCAGTAGGACAGAAAACCAAGAGACCCAGTACTTC. Translating gives CASSRTENQETQYF.

The gene calls are TRBV15 and TRBJ1-2; 9 bases line up with TRBD1. The CDR3 runs 14 residues. Germline V lookup: CDR1 LNHNV, CDR2 YYDKDF (reference sequence). V lost 5 bases to trimming and J lost 4 bases; unmatched junction nucleotides: 5. The CDR3 sequence: CATSSGTGTYGYTF. In nucleotides, the CDR3 is TGTGCCACCAGCTCCGGGACAGGGACCTATGGCTACACCTTC.

This chain links TRBV5-1 with TRBJ2-5; D uncertain. Germline V gene sequence: CDR1 SGHRS, CDR2 YFSETQ. This CDR3 has 14 amino acids. V was cut by 4 bases and J by 2 bases, with 12 bases left in between. CDR3 in amino acids: CASSLEQLQETQYF. CDR3 nucleotides: TGCGCCAGCAGCCTTGAACAGTTGCAAGAGACCCAGTACTTC.

In this sample, this clone turned up a few times. The chain joins TRBV27 to TRBJ1-5; no reliable D call. V was trimmed by 8 bases and J by 4 bases, leaving 15 bases between them. CDR1 and CDR2 (germline): MNHEY, SMNVEV (reference sequence). The CDR3 has 14 amino acids. The CDR3 protein is CASSERVANQPQHF. DNA for the CDR3: TGTGCCAGCTCCGAGCGGGTTGCGAATCAGCCCCAGCATTTT.

About this clone: Within the sample, other DNA sequences also encode this same CDR3. V gene TRBV5-6 combines with J gene TRBJ2-1; D may be TRBD1 or TRBD2 (5 bases each). The CDR3 has 14 amino acids. The germline V gene has CDR1 SGHDT and CDR2 YYEEEE. Trimming pared 0 bases from V and 8 bases from J, leaving 12 bases between. Written as DNA, the CDR3 is TGTGCCAGCAGCTTGGGTACGGGACGACATGAGCAGTTCTTC. Residues: CASSLGTGRHEQFF.

This clone occurred a few times. DNA for the CDR3: TGTGCCAGCAGCCCCAGACGGCGGGAGATAGCAGATACGCAGTATTTT. It encodes CASSPRRREIADTQYF. This chain joins TRBV7-9 and TRBJ2-3; 7 bases align to TRBD2. The CDR3 runs to 16 residues. The J segment lost 4 bases and the V segment lost 5 bases, leaving 12 bases of the junction unmatched. Germline loops: CDR1 SEHNR, CDR2 FQNEAQ (reference sequence).

The table lists this clone with a few counts. The rearrangement joins TRBV27 to TRBJ2-2; TRBD1 matches at 9 bases. Trimming removed 3 bases from V and 4 bases from J; junction bases left unmatched: 9. The CDR3 extends over 17 amino acids. CDR1 MNHEY and CDR2 SMNVEV come from the germline V gene (reference sequence). CDR3 in amino acids: CASSFVAGTGSTGELFF. CDR3 nucleotides: TGTGCCAGCAGTTTCGTGGCCGGGACAGGGTCCACCGGGGAGCTGTTTTTT.

V usage is TRBV7-9 and J usage is TRBJ2-1, with 9 positions matching TRBD1. After removal of 6 bases from V and 6 bases from J, the junction contained 9 bases not matched to a gene. Germline V gene lookup returns CDR1 SEHNR and CDR2 FQNEAQ (reference sequence). The CDR3 loop spans 15 amino acids. This CDR3 is CASRPTGQGINEQFF. The DNA of the CDR3 is TGTGCCAGCAGACCTACGGGACAGGGTATCAATGAGCAGTTCTTC.

In DNA, the CDR3 is TGCGCCAGCGTAGGAAACAGCTTCTACGAGCAGTACTTC. This gives the protein CASVGNSFYEQYF. J is TRBJ2-7 and V is TRBV10-2; D gene unclear. V shed 8 bases and J shed 3 bases, with 14 bases lying between them. Germline-derived CDR1 and CDR2 are WSHSY and SAAADI. There are 13 residues in the CDR3.

V is TRBV5-1 and J is TRBJ2-1; TRBD1 aligns across 7 bases. With 2 bases clipped from V and 7 bases from J, the junction kept 3 bases outside the gene matches. The germline gives CDR1 SGHRS, CDR2 YFSETQ. The CDR3 has 13 residues. For the CDR3, the DNA is TGCGCCAGCAGCTTTACAGGGGATAATGAGCAGTTCTTC. It is translated as CASSFTGDNEQFF.

This clone was recorded a few times. Since a far larger clone is one base different, this is likely a read error. This specimen includes other DNA sequences encoding the same CDR3. The gene calls are TRBV9 and TRBJ2-5; either TRBD1 or TRBD2 may supply D (6 bases each). V lost 4 bases, J lost 7 bases, and 17 bases lay in between. The length of the CDR3 is 14 residues. Per germline, CDR1 SGDLS and CDR2 YYNGEE. CDR3 region: CASSQKGGYGTQYF. Written as DNA, the CDR3 is TGTGCCAGCAGCCAAAAGGGGGGATACGGGACCCAGTACTTC.

The chain joins TRBV10-3 to TRBJ2-1; the D gene could be TRBD1 or TRBD2 (5 bases each). CDR1 is ENHRY, CDR2 SYGVKD, per germline. This CDR3 contains 15 residues. The ends were cut back, 4 bases at V and 6 bases at J, with 16 bases in the middle. The CDR3 region is CAISGHGGPSNEQFF. The CDR3 DNA reads TGTGCCATCAGTGGACATGGGGGACCCTCCAATGAGCAGTTCTTC.

The CDR3 loop is CARHNQPQHF. The CDR3 DNA reads as TGTGCCAGACATAATCAGCCCCAGCATTTT. V usage is TRBV19 and J usage is TRBJ1-5; the D is unclear. The CDR3 is made up of 10 amino acids. The V gene's germline CDR1 is LNHDA and CDR2 SQIVND (reference sequence). Trimming stripped 9 bases from V and 4 bases from J, with 4 bases between.

The chain combines TRBV29-1 with TRBJ1-1, with a possible D match to TRBD1 (5 bases). CDR1 is SQVTM, CDR2 ANQGSEA, per germline. Trimming shortened V by 0 bases and J by 7 bases, and 18 bases separated the two germline ends. The CDR3 extends over 15 amino acids. The CDR3 DNA follows: TGCAGCGTTGAAGATCGGGGGTTTCGATTTAGTGAAGCTTTCTTT. Its protein is CSVEDRGFRFSEAFF. Based on the CDR3 plus reference TRBV29-1 and TRBJ1-1, the full variable domain is SAVISQKPSRDICQRGTSLTIQCQVDSQVTMMFWYRQQPGQSLTLIATANQGSEATYESGFVIDKFPISRPNLTFSTLTVSNMSPEDSSIYLCSVEDRGFRFSEAFFGQGTRLTVV.

This clone occurred a few times. The chain uses TRBV7-2 and TRBJ1-3; 9 bases align to TRBD1. The length of the CDR3 is 16 residues. V was pared by 5 bases and J by 8 bases, with 13 bases of the junction left unmatched. The germline V gene encodes CDR1 SGHTA and CDR2 FQGNSA. The DNA of the CDR3 is TGTGCCAGCAGCCCGGCCCCGGGACAGGGTTTAGACACCATATATTTT. Translating it yields CASSPAPGQGLDTIYF.

The rearrangement links TRBV5-1 to TRBJ1-2; no reliable D call. V gave up 3 bases and J gave up 5 bases, with 11 bases separating them. CDR1 and CDR2 from the germline V gene are SGHRS and YFSETQ. The CDR3 contains 13 residues. CDR3 in amino acids: CASSSTTEYGYTF. The CDR3 nucleotides read TGCGCCAGCAGCTCGACGACGGAATATGGCTACACCTTC.

In this sample, this clone turned up once. CDR3 amino acids: CASIPGGQGLYEQYF. The CDR3 region has the DNA TGCGCCAGCATCCCCGGGGGACAGGGTTTATACGAGCAGTACTTC. The V call is TRBV23-1, the J call TRBJ2-7; 9 bases are a match to TRBD1. TRBV23-1 is flagged as an ORF with uncertain function. V dropped 7 bases and J dropped 4; count of bases not matched to a gene: 11. This CDR3 comprises 15 residues.

This chain links TRBV27 with TRBJ2-3; 10 nucleotides align to TRBD2. The CDR3 is made up of 15 amino acids. Looked up from germline, CDR1 is MNHEY and CDR2 is SMNVEV (reference sequence). V trimming: 5 bases; J trimming: 1 base; junction bases outside the gene matches: 3. DNA for the CDR3: TGTGCCAGCAGTCCCGGGACTAGCGGCACAGATACGCAGTATTTT. Encoded protein: CASSPGTSGTDTQYF.

The chain carries TRBV6-1 and TRBJ1-5, with D possibly being TRBD1 (5 bases). CDR1 MNHNS and CDR2 SASEGT come from the germline V gene. Trimming shortened V by 7 bases and J by 3 bases, and 7 bases separated the two germline ends. The CDR3 sequence is 12 residues long. CDR3 residues: CASTGDNQPQHF. The CDR3 nucleotides read TGTGCCAGCACGGGGGACAATCAGCCCCAGCATTTT.

The chain uses TRBV29-1 and TRBJ2-1, with a possible D match to TRBD2 (5 bases). Trimming removed 7 bases at V and 4 bases at J, with 17 bases between. The germline gives CDR1 SQVTM, CDR2 ANQGSEA. The CDR3 totals 14 residues. The CDR3 region is CSAEGGENYNEQFF. The CDR3, as DNA: TGCAGCGCCGAGGGCGGAGAGAATTACAATGAGCAGTTCTTC.

In DNA, the CDR3 is TGCAGCGTTGGGAATGGCAGGGTTTACGAGCAGTACTTC. Encoded protein: CSVGNGRVYEQYF. V is TRBV29-1 and J is TRBJ2-7; maybe TRBD1 (5 bases). Trimming stripped 4 bases from V and 4 bases from J, with 14 bases between. The CDR3 totals 13 residues. Germline V gives CDR1 SQVTM, CDR2 ANQGSEA.

The chain joins TRBV7-9 to TRBJ1-4, with D possibly being TRBD1 (6 bases). V lost 4 bases to trimming and J lost 8 bases, with 14 bases between them. In germline, CDR1 is SEHNR, CDR2 FQNEAQ (reference sequence). There are 14 residues in the CDR3. The CDR3 loop reads CASSSWDISEKLFF. The CDR3, as DNA: TGTGCCAGCAGCTCCTGGGACATTTCCGAAAAACTGTTTTTT.

The chain links TRBV30 to TRBJ1-5; D gene uncertain. Trimming removed 5 bases at V and 2 bases at J, with 7 bases between. Germline loops: CDR1 GTSNPN, CDR2 SVGIG (reference sequence). The CDR3 runs 12 residues. The CDR3 DNA follows: TGTGCCTGGGCTTTGGGCAATCAGCCCCAGCATTTT. Amino acid sequence: CAWALGNQPQHF.

In this sample, this clone turned up a few times. The V and J genes are TRBV18 and TRBJ1-5, with TRBD1 matching over 7 bases. After removal of 6 bases from V and 7 bases from J, the junction contained 15 bases not matched to a gene. This CDR3 spans 16 amino acids. Germline V gene sequence: CDR1 KGHSH, CDR2 LQKENI. CDR3 DNA sequence: TGTGCCAGCTCGCGGGCAGGGGGATATTCGGGACAGCCCCAGCATTTT. It specifies CASSRAGGYSGQPQHF.

The chain joins TRBV27 to TRBJ2-1, with D possibly TRBD2 on 5 matching bases. The CDR3 sequence is 15 residues long. CDR1 and CDR2 (germline): MNHEY, SMNVEV (reference sequence). The ends were cut back, 7 bases at V and 2 bases at J, with 15 bases in the middle. The CDR3 region has the DNA TGTGCCAGCACCGCCGACTATGCCCCCTACAATGAGCAGTTCTTC. Protein sequence: CASTADYAPYNEQFF.